This TCR beta chain stems from a study of blood T cell repertoires in COVID-19. The protocol was immunoSEQ multiplex PCR, while the TCRdb copy is restricted to in-frame clones and leaves out a portion. The sample records approximately 260,000 clones, approximately 83% being singletons. The CDR3 is 15 amino acids. Trimming pared 4 bases from V and 1 base from J, leaving 13 bases between. CDR1 and CDR2 from the germline V gene are MNHEY and SVGAGI. The chain has TRBV6-5 and TRBJ1-1; D remains unclear. The sequenced sample was peripheral blood. The clonotype originates from a woman aged 70-85 years with acute or convalescent COVID-19. The CDR3 here is CASSLGGVGNTEAFF. DNA for the CDR3: TGTGCCAGCAGTTTGGGCGGGGTAGGGAACACTGAAGCTTTCTTT.